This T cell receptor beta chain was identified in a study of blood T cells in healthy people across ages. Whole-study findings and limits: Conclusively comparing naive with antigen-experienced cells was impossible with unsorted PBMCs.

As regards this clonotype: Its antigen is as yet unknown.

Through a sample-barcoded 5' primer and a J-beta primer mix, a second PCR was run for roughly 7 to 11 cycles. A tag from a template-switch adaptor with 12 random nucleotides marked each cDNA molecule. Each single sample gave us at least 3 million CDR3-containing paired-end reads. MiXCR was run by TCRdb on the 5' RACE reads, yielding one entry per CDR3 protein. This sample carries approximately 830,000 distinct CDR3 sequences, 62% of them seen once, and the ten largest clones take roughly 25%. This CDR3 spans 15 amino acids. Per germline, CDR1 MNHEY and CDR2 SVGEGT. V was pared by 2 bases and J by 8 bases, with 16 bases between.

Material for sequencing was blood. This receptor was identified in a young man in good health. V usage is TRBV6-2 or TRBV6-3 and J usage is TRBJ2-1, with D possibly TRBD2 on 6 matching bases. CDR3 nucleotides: TGTGCCAGCAGTTACCCATATCGACTAGTCTATGAGCAGTTCTTC. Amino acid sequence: CASSYPYRLVYEQFF.